This T cell receptor beta chain originates from a study of control samples from healthy donors and cancer patients. The V gene lost 0 bases and the J gene lost 2 bases, with 8 bases spanning the gap. This CDR3 is 14 amino acids long. Germline CDR1 is LGHNA and CDR2 is YSLEER. Some clones are missing from TCRdb's copy, which holds only in-frame ones; the method was immunoSEQ multiplex PCR. The sample yields 400,000 to 500,000 clones, approximately 90% seen once. The clonotype originates from a man aged 40-49 years with head and neck cancer. The sample consisted of PBMCs. This chain joins TRBV4-3 and TRBJ2-7; D uncertain. CDR3 residues: CASSQDPRAYEQYF. The CDR3 coding sequence is TGCGCCAGCAGCCAAGACCCCAGAGCCTACGAGCAGTACTTC.